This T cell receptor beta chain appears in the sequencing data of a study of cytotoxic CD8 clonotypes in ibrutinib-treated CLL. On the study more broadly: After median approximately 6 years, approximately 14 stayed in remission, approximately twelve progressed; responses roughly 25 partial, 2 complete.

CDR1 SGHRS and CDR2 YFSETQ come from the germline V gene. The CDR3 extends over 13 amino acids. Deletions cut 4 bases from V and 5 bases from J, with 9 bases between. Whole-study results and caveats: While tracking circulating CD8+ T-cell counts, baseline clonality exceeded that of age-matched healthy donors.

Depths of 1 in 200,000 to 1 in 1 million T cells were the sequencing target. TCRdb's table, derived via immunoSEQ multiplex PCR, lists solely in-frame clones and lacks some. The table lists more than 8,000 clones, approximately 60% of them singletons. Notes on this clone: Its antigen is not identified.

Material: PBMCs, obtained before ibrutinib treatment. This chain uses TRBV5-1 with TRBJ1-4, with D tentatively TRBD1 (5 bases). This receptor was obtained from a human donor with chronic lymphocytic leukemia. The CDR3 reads CASSLTGNEKLFF. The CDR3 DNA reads TGCGCCAGCAGCCTTACAGGAAATGAAAAACTGTTTTTT.